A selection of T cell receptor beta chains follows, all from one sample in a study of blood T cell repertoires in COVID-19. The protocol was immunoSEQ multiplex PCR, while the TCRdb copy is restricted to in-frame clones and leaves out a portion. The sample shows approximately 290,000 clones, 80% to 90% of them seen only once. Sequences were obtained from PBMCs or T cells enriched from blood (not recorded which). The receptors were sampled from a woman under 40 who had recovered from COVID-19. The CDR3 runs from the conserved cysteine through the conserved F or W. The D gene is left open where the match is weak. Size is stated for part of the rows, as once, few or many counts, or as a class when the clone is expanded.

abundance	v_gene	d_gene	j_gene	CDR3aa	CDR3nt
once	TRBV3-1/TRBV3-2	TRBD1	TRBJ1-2	CASRKGDSYNYGYTF	TGTGCCAGCAGAAAAGGGGACAGTTATAACTATGGCTACACCTTC
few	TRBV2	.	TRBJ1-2	CASSPGVDGYTF	TGTGCCAGTTCCCCCGGGGTCGATGGCTACACCTTC
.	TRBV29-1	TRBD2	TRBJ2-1	CSVEWASGTNNEQFF	TGCAGCGTTGAATGGGCTAGCGGGACTAACAATGAGCAGTTCTTC
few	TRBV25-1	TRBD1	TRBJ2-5	CASSELVSGGETQYF	TGTGCCAGCAGTGAATTAGTATCAGGGGGAGAGACCCAGTACTTC
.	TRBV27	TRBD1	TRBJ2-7	CASSHIPGQGAEQYF	TGTGCCAGCAGTCACATCCCGGGACAGGGGGCCGAGCAGTACTTC
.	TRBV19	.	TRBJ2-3	CASRPDLSGTDTQYF	TGTGCCAGTAGGCCGGACTTGTCTGGCACAGATACGCAGTATTTT
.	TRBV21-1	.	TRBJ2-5	CASSKRVSGGAGETQYF	TGTGCCAGCAGCAAAAGAGTTAGCGGGGGGGCCGGGGAGACCCAGTACTTC
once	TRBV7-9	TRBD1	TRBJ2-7	CASRDRQGYEQYF	TGTGCCAGCAGGGATAGACAGGGCTACGAGCAGTACTTC
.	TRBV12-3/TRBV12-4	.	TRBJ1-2	CASSLAARDGYTF	TGTGCCAGCAGTTTGGCCGCTCGGGATGGCTACACCTTC
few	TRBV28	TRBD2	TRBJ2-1	CASRKGTSGRNNEQFF	TGTGCCAGCAGAAAAGGGACTAGCGGGAGAAACAATGAGCAGTTCTTC
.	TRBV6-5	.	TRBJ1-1	CASSYYGDTEAFF	TGTGCCAGCAGTTACTACGGTGACACTGAAGCTTTCTTT
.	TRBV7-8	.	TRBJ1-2	CASSPTGQLNYGYTF	TGTGCCAGCAGCCCTACAGGGCAATTGAACTATGGCTACACCTTC
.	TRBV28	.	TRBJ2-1	CASSLLRTAYNEQFF	TGTGCCAGCAGTTTACTCAGGACAGCCTACAATGAGCAGTTCTTC
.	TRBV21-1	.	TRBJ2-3	CASSPLRLAGENTDTQYF	TGTGCCAGCAGCCCACTGAGGCTAGCGGGGGAGAACACAGATACGCAGTATTTT
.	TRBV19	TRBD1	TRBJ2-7	CASSPAGTGTYEQYF	TGTGCCAGTAGTCCCGCCGGGACAGGGACCTACGAGCAGTACTTC
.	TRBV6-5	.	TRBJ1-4	CASSPRGTNEKLFF	TGTGCCAGCTCCCCTCGGGGAACTAATGAAAAACTGTTTTTT
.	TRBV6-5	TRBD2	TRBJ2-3	CASRLAGGTDTQYF	TGTGCCAGCAGACTAGCGGGAGGCACAGATACGCAGTATTTT
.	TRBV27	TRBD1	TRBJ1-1	CASSGTVNTEAFF	TGTGCCAGCAGTGGGACAGTGAACACTGAAGCTTTCTTT
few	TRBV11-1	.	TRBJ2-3	CASSLLAWDTQYF	TGTGCCAGCAGCTTGCTCGCGTGGGATACGCAGTATTTT
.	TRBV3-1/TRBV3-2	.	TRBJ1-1	CASSHGQSNTEAFF	TGTGCCAGCAGCCACGGACAGTCGAACACTGAAGCTTTCTTT
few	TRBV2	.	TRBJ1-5	CASRQGPENQPQHF	TGTGCCAGCAGACAGGGACCCGAAAATCAGCCCCAGCATTTT
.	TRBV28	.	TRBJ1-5	CAYRFRSHNQPQHF	TGTGCCTACCGGTTCAGGTCCCACAATCAGCCCCAGCATTTT
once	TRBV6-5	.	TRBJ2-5	CASRKEDLGTQYF	TGTGCCAGCAGGAAGGAGGACTTGGGGACCCAGTACTTC
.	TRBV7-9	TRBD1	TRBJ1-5	CASSPKEGGRQPQHF	TGTGCCAGCAGCCCGAAAGAAGGGGGCAGGCAGCCCCAGCATTTT
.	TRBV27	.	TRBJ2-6	CASRSQTFSSGANVLTF	TGTGCCAGCAGAAGTCAGACATTTTCCTCTGGGGCCAACGTCCTGACTTTC
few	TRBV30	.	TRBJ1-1	CAWSAGDNTEAFF	TGTGCCTGGAGTGCTGGAGATAACACTGAAGCTTTCTTT
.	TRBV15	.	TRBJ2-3	CATSSVGAQGTQYF	TGTGCCACCAGCAGTGTGGGGGCGCAGGGTACGCAGTATTTT
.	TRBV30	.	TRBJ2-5	CAWSRETQYF	TGTGCCTGGAGTCGAGAGACCCAGTACTTC
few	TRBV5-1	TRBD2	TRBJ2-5	CASSLRTSGVGETQYF	TGCGCCAGCAGCTTGCGGACTAGCGGGGTGGGAGAGACCCAGTACTTC
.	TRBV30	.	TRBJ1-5	CAWSVPPGSNQPQHF	TGTGCCTGGAGTGTACCTCCGGGTAGCAATCAGCCCCAGCATTTT
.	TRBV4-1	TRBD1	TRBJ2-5	CASSHGDRAEETQYF	TGCGCCAGCAGCCACGGCGACAGGGCGGAAGAGACCCAGTACTTC
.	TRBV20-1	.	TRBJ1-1	CSARWEAEAFF	TGCAGTGCTAGATGGGAGGCTGAAGCTTTCTTT
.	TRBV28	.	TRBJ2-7	CASSSPAGSGYEQYF	TGTGCCAGCAGTTCCCCTGCCGGGAGTGGATACGAGCAGTACTTC
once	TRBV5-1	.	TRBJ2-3	CASRNQGSDTQYF	TGCGCCAGCAGAAACCAGGGGTCAGATACGCAGTATTTT
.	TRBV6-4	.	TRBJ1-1	CASSPQGGTEAFF	TGTGCCAGCTCACCCCAGGGCGGCACTGAAGCTTTCTTT
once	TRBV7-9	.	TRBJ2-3	CASSLWGRPDKSTDTQYF	TGTGCCAGCAGCTTATGGGGGCGTCCCGACAAAAGCACAGATACGCAGTATTTT